A single sample gave rise to the 4 T cell receptor beta chains below, sequenced in a study of blood T cell repertoires in COVID-19. The assay was immunoSEQ multiplex PCR, and TCRdb's table has in-frame clones only and misses some. Of a few hundred thousand clones in the sample, approximately 92% were seen once. Sequenced input: PBMCs or T cells enriched from blood (not recorded which). The origin of the receptors is a woman between 25 and 40 years old who had recovered from COVID-19.

This clone has just one count. This rearrangement joins TRBV6-2 or TRBV6-3 to TRBJ2-1; 9 bases match TRBD2. V lost 2 bases, J lost 7 bases, and 6 bases stayed unmatched. This CDR3 is 15 amino acids long. CDR1 and CDR2 from the germline V gene are MNHEY and SVGEGT. CDR3 sequence reads: CASSYIGLASNEQFF. CDR3 bases: TGTGCCAGCAGTTACATAGGACTAGCGTCTAATGAGCAGTTCTTC.

The rearrangement uses TRBV25-1 and TRBJ1-2; 8 nucleotides align to TRBD1. There are 14 residues in the CDR3. After removal of 6 bases from V and 8 bases from J, the junction contained 11 bases not matched to a gene. The germline V gene encodes CDR1 MGHDK and CDR2 SYGVNS. CDR3 loop: CASSNRQGYEGYTF. DNA for the CDR3: TGTGCCAGCAGCAACAGACAGGGGTATGAGGGCTACACCTTC.

The chain couples TRBV19 to TRBJ2-5; no firm D call. This CDR3 has 13 amino acids. The V and J ends lost 3 bases and 0 bases respectively, with 5 bases between them. Per germline, CDR1 LNHDA and CDR2 SQIVND (reference sequence). The CDR3 nucleotides are TGTGCCAGTAGTATCCCAGACCAAGAGACCCAGTACTTC. Translating gives CASSIPDQETQYF.

V and J are TRBV10-1 and TRBJ2-1, with TRBD2 matching 8 bases. Trimming took 6 bases from V and 5 from J; bases not matched to a gene: 6. The CDR3 runs to 14 residues. CDR1 and CDR2 (germline): WNHNN, SYGVQD (reference sequence). CDR3 amino acids: CASRTQRGHNEQFF. Here the CDR3 DNA reads TGCGCCAGCAGGACCCAGCGGGGGCACAATGAGCAGTTCTTC.